This T cell receptor (beta chain) was captured by sequencing in a study of blood T cell repertoires in COVID-19. Overall study: Samples taken during acute and convalescent COVID-19 were collected in the United States, Italy and Spain. T cells, B-cell-depleted T cells, or PBMCs supplied cDNA or gDNA.

Per the original data handling: Reference gene primers were amplified, and this amplification served to estimate nucleated cell counts. TCRdb's copy holds only in-frame clones and misses some; the assay was immunoSEQ multiplex PCR. The DNA was the basis for D and trimming; V, J and clone size are from that table. This table holds about 140,000 clones, 70% to 90% found once. The sample consisted of peripheral blood. This sequence originates from a woman aged 60 to 75 with acute or convalescent COVID-19.

DNA of the CDR3: TGTGCCAGCAGCGTTTCGGGGGGCCATTCCGGGGAGCTGTTTTTT. It specifies CASSVSGGHSGELFF. V is TRBV9 and J is TRBJ2-2, with D possibly being TRBD2 (7 bases). This CDR3 spans 15 amino acids. V lost 2 bases to trimming and J lost 6 bases, with 14 bases between them. Germline CDR1 SGDLS, CDR2 YYNGEE.